The 24 T cell receptor beta chains listed next were all sequenced from one sample in a study of blood T cell repertoires in COVID-19. The data were produced by immunoSEQ multiplex PCR, yet TCRdb's version contains in-frame clones alone and is incomplete. The sample records roughly 30,000 clones, approximately 89% being singletons. What was sequenced was peripheral blood. Receptors were obtained from a man aged 55 to 70 with acute or convalescent COVID-19.

The chain carries TRBV6-5 and TRBJ1-1; 8 bases line up with TRBD1. The CDR3 covers 16 residues. V shed 4 bases, J shed 1 base, and the junction held 8 bases outside the gene matches. The germline V gene has CDR1 MNHEY and CDR2 SVGAGI. The CDR3 region has the DNA TGTGCCAGCAGTTTCGGACAGGGAAGGAGGAACACTGAAGCTTTCTTT. This translates into CASSFGQGRRNTEAFF.

V gene TRBV11-2 combines with J gene TRBJ1-3; D gene unclear. The V end was cut by 2 bases, the J end by 0 bases, with 8 bases between. Germline V gene sequence: CDR1 SGHAT, CDR2 FQNNGV. The CDR3 spans 15 residues. The CDR3 reads CASSLRHYSGNTIYF. In nucleotides, the CDR3 is TGTGCCAGCAGCTTAAGACATTACTCTGGAAACACCATATATTTT.

The rearrangement links TRBV19 to TRBJ2-1; weak D call: TRBD1 (6 bases). Germline assignment: CDR1 LNHDA and CDR2 SQIVND (reference sequence). The CDR3 extends over 16 amino acids. V was shortened by 5 bases and J by 2 bases, with 16 bases between the two germline ends. CDR3 protein: CASSAYREIPYNEQFF. CDR3 nucleotide sequence: TGTGCCAGTAGTGCGTACAGGGAGATCCCCTACAATGAGCAGTTCTTC.

The chain employs TRBV7-8 and TRBJ2-7; 7 bases line up with TRBD2. J was trimmed by 3 bases and V by 4 bases; bases with no gene match: 12. CDR1 is SGHVS and CDR2 is FQNEAQ in the germline V gene. The CDR3 totals 16 residues. CDR3: CASSSNRAGENYEQYF. The CDR3 DNA is TGTGCCAGCAGCTCGAATAGGGCGGGAGAAAACTACGAGCAGTACTTC.

This chain links TRBV9 with TRBJ2-3; 9 positions match TRBD2. J lost 10 bases, V lost 5 bases, and 20 bases had no gene match. CDR1 is SGDLS and CDR2 is YYNGEE in the germline V gene. This CDR3 contains 17 residues. CDR3 protein: CASSGPLAGPPGESQYF. The CDR3, as DNA: TGTGCCAGCAGTGGACCCCTAGCGGGACCGCCCGGGGAGTCGCAGTATTTT.

On this clone itself: Other DNA sequences within the sample encode an identical CDR3. The V and J genes are TRBV6-5 and TRBJ2-5, with 7 bases aligning to TRBD1. Germline V gene sequence: CDR1 MNHEY, CDR2 SVGAGI. V gave up 6 bases and J gave up 3 bases; unmatched junction bases: 4. This CDR3 spans 13 amino acids. CDR3 sequence (DNA): TGTGCCAGCAGCCGGACAGGAAAAGAGACCCAGTACTTC. Its protein product is CASSRTGKETQYF.

The V and J genes are TRBV18 and TRBJ1-4; tentatively, D is TRBD1 (5 bases). The germline CDR1 and CDR2 sequences are KGHSH and LQKENI. V was shortened by 6 bases and J by 0 bases, with 8 bases between the two germline ends. This CDR3 region has 14 residues. The CDR3 bases are TGTGCCAGCTCCCCGACAGCAACTAATGAAAAACTGTTTTTT. Protein product: CASSPTATNEKLFF.

J is TRBJ2-1 and V is TRBV11-3, with 9 bases aligning to TRBD2. The germline gives CDR1 SGHNT, CDR2 YENEEA. The CDR3 extends over 16 amino acids. V lost 5 bases to trimming and J lost 6 bases; unmatched junction nucleotides: 11. This CDR3 is CASSRGKTSGFNEQFF. DNA of the CDR3: TGTGCCAGCAGCCGGGGCAAGACTAGCGGTTTCAATGAGCAGTTCTTC.

The chain joins TRBV28 to TRBJ2-2; D might be TRBD1 (5 bases). The germline CDR1 and CDR2 sequences are MDHEN and SYDVKM. This CDR3 is 14 amino acids long. The ends were cut back, 4 bases at V and 1 base at J, with 7 bases in the middle. CDR3 sequence reads: CASSYDRNTGELFF. CDR3 DNA: TGTGCCAGCAGTTACGACAGGAACACCGGGGAGCTGTTTTTT.

The chain recombines TRBV11-3 with TRBJ1-2; possibly TRBD1 for D (6 bases). The length of the CDR3 is 15 residues. Trimming removed 5 bases at V and 0 bases at J, with 13 bases between. Germline V lookup: CDR1 SGHNT, CDR2 YENEEA. The CDR3 reads CASSAGTPANYGYTF. In nucleotides, the CDR3 is TGTGCCAGCAGCGCCGGGACACCCGCTAACTATGGCTACACCTTC.

The chain employs TRBV4-1 and TRBJ2-3, with D perhaps matching TRBD2 (5 bases). From germline, CDR1 is MGHRA and CDR2 YSYEKL. CDR3 length equals 15 residues. The V end was cut by 1 base, the J end by 2 bases, with 10 bases between. CDR3 sequence (DNA): TGCGCCAGCAGCCAAGGACCGGACTTCACAGATACGCAGTATTTT. Its translation: CASSQGPDFTDTQYF.

The chain has TRBV3-1 (or the pseudogene TRBV3-2) and TRBJ2-2; a possible D gene is TRBD1 (5 bases). The germline V and J ends were trimmed by 5 bases and 6 bases, with 19 bases remaining between them. The CDR3 covers 16 residues. Germline CDR1 LGHDT, CDR2 YNNKEL (reference sequence). In DNA, the CDR3 is TGTGCCAGCAGCGAAAGTTGGCTCAGGGTAGCCGGGGAGCTGTTTTTT. This gives the protein CASSESWLRVAGELFF.

This chain uses TRBV24-1 with TRBJ1-2; D call uncertain. In germline, CDR1 is KGHDR, CDR2 SFDVKD. With 8 bases removed from V and 3 bases from J, the gap between germline ends came to 12 bases. The CDR3 spans 13 residues. The CDR3 sequence is CATNSSGYYGYTF. The CDR3 region has the DNA TGTGCCACCAATAGTAGCGGTTACTATGGCTACACCTTC.

This clone appeared once. The chain couples TRBV2 to TRBJ1-2, with 8 bases fitting TRBD1. This CDR3 contains 12 residues. V trimming: 4 bases; J trimming: 8 bases; junction bases outside the gene matches: 3. Germline V gene sequence: CDR1 SNHLY, CDR2 FYNNEI. The CDR3 loop is CASSGQGPGYTF. The DNA of the CDR3 is TGTGCCAGCAGTGGACAGGGGCCCGGCTACACCTTC.

J is TRBJ2-3 and V is TRBV13, with D possibly being TRBD2 (5 bases). Germline CDR1 and CDR2: PRHDT and FYEKMQ (reference sequence). Trimming removed 3 bases from V and 11 bases from J, with 21 bases in between. The CDR3 covers 15 residues. The CDR3 DNA reads as TGTGCCAGCAGCTTCCATGGCGGGCCAGCCCCTGAGCAGTATTTT. It codes for CASSFHGGPAPEQYF.

The chain combines TRBV10-3 with TRBJ2-1; no firm D call. CDR1 is ENHRY, CDR2 SYGVKD, per germline. V was shortened by 11 bases and J by 0 bases, with 14 bases between the two germline ends. The CDR3 contains 14 residues. The CDR3 DNA reads TGTGCCTCCCGTGAGGTGAGCTCCTACAATGAGCAGTTCTTC. It specifies CASREVSSYNEQFF.

The CDR3 coding sequence is TGTGCCAGCTCACCCCTAAGGGGGGAAGCTTTCTTT. This gives the protein CASSPLRGEAFF. The rearrangement links TRBV18 to TRBJ1-1, with a tentative D call TRBD1 (6 bases). Between the trimmed V and J ends, which lost 3 bases and 8 bases, there was a span of 10 bases. The germline gives CDR1 KGHSH, CDR2 LQKENI. The CDR3 is 12 amino acids.

The chain uses TRBV9 and TRBJ2-3, with D perhaps TRBD1 (5 bases). CDR3 length equals 15 residues. Germline CDR1 and CDR2: SGDLS and YYNGEE. V shed 1 base and J shed 2 bases, with 11 bases lying between them. In DNA form, the CDR3 reads TGTGCCAGCAGCGTATTAGGGGCGGACACAGATACGCAGTATTTT. As protein: CASSVLGADTDTQYF.

The chain is built from TRBV24-1 and TRBJ1-2, with 9 bases aligning to TRBD1. Germline assignment: CDR1 KGHDR and CDR2 SFDVKD. J was trimmed by 3 bases and V by 3 bases; bases with no gene match: 10. The CDR3 contains 17 residues. The CDR3 region has the DNA TGTGCCACCAGTGATCCCGGACAGGGGACGAAGGACTATGGCTACACCTTC. It is translated as CATSDPGQGTKDYGYTF.

There are a few counts of this clone. V and J are TRBV5-1 and TRBJ1-1; D not resolved. V lost 0 bases, J lost 7 bases, and 7 bases lay in between. This CDR3 is built from 12 residues. In germline, CDR1 is SGHRS, CDR2 YFSETQ. CDR3 nucleotides: TGCGCCAGCAGCTTGGGTCCCCATGAAGCTTTCTTT. This codes for CASSLGPHEAFF. The whole variable domain, remainder taken from reference TRBV5-1 and TRBJ1-1, is KAGVTQTPRYLIKTRGQQVTLSCSPISGHRSVSWYQQTPGQGLQFLFEYFSETQRNKGNFPGRFSGRQFSNSRSEMNVSTLELGDSALYLCASSLGPHEAFFGQGTRLTVV.

CDR3 nucleotides: TGTGCCAGCAGTTTATTCGGAATCCGGGACAGAGAATATGGCTACACCTTC. Its protein product is CASSLFGIRDREYGYTF. The chain has TRBV27 and TRBJ1-2, with TRBD1 matching 7 bases. This CDR3 contains 17 residues. Germline V gene sequence: CDR1 MNHEY, CDR2 SMNVEV (reference sequence). The V and J ends lost 1 base and 5 bases, in that order; junction bases with no gene match: 13.

This chain connects TRBV18 to TRBJ1-4, with D possibly matching TRBD1 (6 bases). This CDR3 region has 15 residues. CDR1 is KGHSH, CDR2 LQKENI, per germline. The ends were cut back, 4 bases at V and 0 bases at J, with 9 bases in the middle. CDR3 amino acids: CASSQQGATNEKLFF. The CDR3, as DNA: TGTGCCAGCTCACAACAGGGAGCAACTAATGAAAAACTGTTTTTT.

V is TRBV5-1 and J is TRBJ1-1; D may be TRBD1 (5 bases). The CDR3 is 15 amino acids. The germline V gene has CDR1 SGHRS and CDR2 YFSETQ. V gave up 0 bases and J gave up 8 bases, with 17 bases separating them. CDR3 region: CASSLAWSGGTEAFF. The DNA for the CDR3 is TGCGCCAGCAGCTTGGCTTGGTCGGGAGGGACGGAAGCTTTCTTT.

V and J are TRBV5-1 and TRBJ2-2; no reliable D call. From germline, CDR1 is SGHRS and CDR2 YFSETQ. This CDR3 has 14 amino acids. The V gene lost 0 bases and the J gene lost 1 base, with 4 bases spanning the gap. CDR3 bases: TGCGCCAGCAGCTTGGGCAGGAACACCGGGGAGCTGTTTTTT. Translation: CASSLGRNTGELFF.